This TCR beta chain was recorded in a study of blood T cell repertoires in COVID-19. The assay was immunoSEQ multiplex PCR, and TCRdb's table has in-frame clones only and misses some. The repertoire holds roughly 140,000 clones, around nine tenths seen once, with 1.5% to 2% in the top ten. The CDR3 loop spans 13 amino acids. Germline V gives CDR1 SGHNT, CDR2 YYREEE (reference sequence). Trimming at V came to 4 bases and at J to 8 bases, leaving 3 bases not matched to a gene. The V call is TRBV5-4, the J call TRBJ1-4, with 9 bases matching TRBD1. The sequenced sample consisted of peripheral blood. The source of this sequence is a woman between 50 and 59 years old with acute or convalescent COVID-19. The CDR3 region is CASSADRGEKLFF. CDR3 in DNA: TGTGCCAGCAGCGCGGACAGGGGCGAAAAACTGTTTTTT. Combining the CDR3 with reference TRBV5-4 and TRBJ1-4 gives the whole variable domain ETGVTQSPTHLIKTRGQQVTLRCSSQSGHNTVSWYQQALGQGPQFIFQYYREEENGRGNFPPRFSGLQFPNYSSELNVNALELDDSALYLCASSADRGEKLFFGSGTQLSVL.